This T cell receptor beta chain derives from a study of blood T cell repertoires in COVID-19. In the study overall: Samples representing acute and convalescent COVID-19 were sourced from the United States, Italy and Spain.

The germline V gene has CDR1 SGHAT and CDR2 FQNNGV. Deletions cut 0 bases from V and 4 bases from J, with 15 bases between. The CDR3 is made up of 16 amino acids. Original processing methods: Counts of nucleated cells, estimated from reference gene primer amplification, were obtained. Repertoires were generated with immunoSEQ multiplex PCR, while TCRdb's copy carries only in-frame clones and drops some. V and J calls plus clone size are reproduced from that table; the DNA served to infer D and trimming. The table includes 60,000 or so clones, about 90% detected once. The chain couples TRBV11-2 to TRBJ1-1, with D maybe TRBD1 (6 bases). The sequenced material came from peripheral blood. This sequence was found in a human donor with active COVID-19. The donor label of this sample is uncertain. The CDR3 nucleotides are TGTGCCAGCAGCTTAGATCGTCCAGGGGTGGGCACTGAAGCTTTCTTT. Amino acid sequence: CASSLDRPGVGTEAFF.